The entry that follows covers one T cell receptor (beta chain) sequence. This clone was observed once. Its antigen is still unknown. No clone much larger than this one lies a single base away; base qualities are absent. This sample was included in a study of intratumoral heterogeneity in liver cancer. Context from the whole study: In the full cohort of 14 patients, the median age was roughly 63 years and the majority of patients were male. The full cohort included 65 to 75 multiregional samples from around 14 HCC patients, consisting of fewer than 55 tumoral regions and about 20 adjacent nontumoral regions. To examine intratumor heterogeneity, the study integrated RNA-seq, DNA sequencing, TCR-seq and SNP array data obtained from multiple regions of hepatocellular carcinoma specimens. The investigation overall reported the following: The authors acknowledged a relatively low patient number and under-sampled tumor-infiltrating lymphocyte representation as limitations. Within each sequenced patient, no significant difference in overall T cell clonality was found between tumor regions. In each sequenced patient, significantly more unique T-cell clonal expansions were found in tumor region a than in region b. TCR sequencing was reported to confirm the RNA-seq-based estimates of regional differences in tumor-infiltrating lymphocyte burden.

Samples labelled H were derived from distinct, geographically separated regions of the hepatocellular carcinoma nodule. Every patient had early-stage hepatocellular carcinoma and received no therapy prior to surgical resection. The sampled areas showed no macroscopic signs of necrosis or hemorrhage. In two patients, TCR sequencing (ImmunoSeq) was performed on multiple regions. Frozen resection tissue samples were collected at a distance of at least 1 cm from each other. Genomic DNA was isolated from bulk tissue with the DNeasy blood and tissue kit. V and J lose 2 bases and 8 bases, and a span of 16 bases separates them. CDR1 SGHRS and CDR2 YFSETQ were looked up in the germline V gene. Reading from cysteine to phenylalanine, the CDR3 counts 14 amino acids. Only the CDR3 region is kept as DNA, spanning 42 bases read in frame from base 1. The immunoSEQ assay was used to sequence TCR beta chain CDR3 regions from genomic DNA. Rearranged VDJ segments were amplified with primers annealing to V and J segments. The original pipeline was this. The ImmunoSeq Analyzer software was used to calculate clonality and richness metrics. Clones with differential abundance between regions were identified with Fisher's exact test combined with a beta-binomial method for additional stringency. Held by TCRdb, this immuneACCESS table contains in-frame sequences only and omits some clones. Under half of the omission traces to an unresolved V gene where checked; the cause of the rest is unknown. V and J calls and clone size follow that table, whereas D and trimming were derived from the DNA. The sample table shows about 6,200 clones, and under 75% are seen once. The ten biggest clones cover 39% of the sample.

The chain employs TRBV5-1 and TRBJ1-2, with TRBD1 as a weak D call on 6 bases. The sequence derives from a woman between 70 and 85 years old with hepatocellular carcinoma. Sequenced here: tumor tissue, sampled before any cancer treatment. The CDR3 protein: CASSFSGGLRGYTF. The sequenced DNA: TGCGCCAGCAGCTTCTCGGGGGGGCTAAGAGGCTACACCTTC.